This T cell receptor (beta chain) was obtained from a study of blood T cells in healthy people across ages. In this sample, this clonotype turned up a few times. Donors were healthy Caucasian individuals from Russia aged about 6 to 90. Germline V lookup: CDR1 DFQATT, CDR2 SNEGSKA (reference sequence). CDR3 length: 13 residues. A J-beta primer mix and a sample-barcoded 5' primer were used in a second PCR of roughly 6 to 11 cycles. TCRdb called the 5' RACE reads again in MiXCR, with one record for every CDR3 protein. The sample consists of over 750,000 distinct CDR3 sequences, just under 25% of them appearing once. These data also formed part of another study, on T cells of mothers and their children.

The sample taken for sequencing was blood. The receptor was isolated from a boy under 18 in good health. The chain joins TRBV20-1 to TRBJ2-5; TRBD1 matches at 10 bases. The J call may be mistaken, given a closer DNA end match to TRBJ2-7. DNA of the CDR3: TGCAGCGCCTCCGGGACAGGGGCCTACGAGCAGTACTTC. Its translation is CSASGTGAYEQYF.